The sequence of this T cell receptor (beta chain) was determined in a study of blood T cell repertoires in COVID-19. Per germline, CDR1 PRHDT and CDR2 FYEKMQ (reference sequence). The CDR3 extends over 13 amino acids. Trimming took off 5 bases at V and 8 bases at J, with 15 bases between the two ends. Original analysis: The assay estimated nucleated cells by amplifying reference gene primers. Sequencing was performed with immunoSEQ multiplex PCR; in TCRdb, only in-frame clones are kept and a portion is missing. For V, J and clone size, that table is used; D and trimming come from the DNA. The sample includes some 100,000 clones, roughly 86% of them seen just once.

This sequence joins TRBV13 and TRBJ1-2; D unresolved. The TCR was taken from a woman aged 25-40 years with acute or convalescent COVID-19. Input material: peripheral blood. For the CDR3, the DNA is TGTGCCAGCAGCATCCGGGAATTCCGAGGCTACACCTTC. Protein: CASSIREFRGYTF.